This TCR beta chain was found in a study of OX40 agonist ivuxolimab in advanced cancers. About the study: Every 2 weeks, ivuxolimab was infused into the patients intravenously at between 0.01 and 10 mg/kg.

For this clone: Its antigen remains unknown.

Exclusion applied to patients with autoimmune disease history or systemic immunosuppression. Overall study findings and caveats: More expanded clones were seen, on average, in CD8+ T cells than in CD4+. Near-lowest levels of clonal expansion characterized partial responders at 0.1-3.0 mg/kg.

Profiled with immunoSEQ multiplex PCR; TCRdb holds only in-frame clones, not every one. The profile shows 50,000 to 60,000 clones, 82% of them singletons. CDR1 is LNHDA, CDR2 SQIVND, per germline (reference sequence). This CDR3 is 16 amino acids long. V lost 4 bases to trimming and J lost 4 bases, with 19 bases between them. The genes are TRBV19 and TRBJ1-1; the D is unclear. The input for sequencing was CD4+ or CD8+ T cells sorted from blood, taken in a trial of the OX40 agonist ivuxolimab. This clonotype was sampled from an adult with an advanced solid tumor such as melanoma, head and neck, liver or kidney cancer. CDR3 nucleotides: TGTGCCAGTAGTACCATACGCTTCCGGGCCGCCACTGAAGCTTTCTTT. Translation: CASSTIRFRAATEAFF. The full variable domain, rest sourced from reference TRBV19 and TRBJ1-1, is DGGITQSPKYLFRKEGQNVTLSCEQNLNHDAMYWYRQDPGQGLRLIYYSQIVNDFQKGDIAEGYSVSREKKESFPLTVTSAQKNPTAFYLCASSTIRFRAATEAFFGQGTRLTVV.